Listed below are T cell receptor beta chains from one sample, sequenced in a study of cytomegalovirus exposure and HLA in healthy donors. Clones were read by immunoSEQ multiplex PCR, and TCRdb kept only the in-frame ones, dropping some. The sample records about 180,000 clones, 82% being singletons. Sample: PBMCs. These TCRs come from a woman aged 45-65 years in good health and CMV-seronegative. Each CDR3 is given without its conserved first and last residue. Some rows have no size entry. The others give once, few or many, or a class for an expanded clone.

ASSLALAGYETQY NA TRBJ2-5 TRBV18 13
ASSPVYPGGTSYEQY NA TRBJ2-7 TRBV18 15
ASSRIPDRAYEQY few TRBJ2-7 TRBV27 13
ATSSLAGDFYTQY NA TRBJ2-3 TRBV15 13
ASSLAVGGLNSPLH NA TRBJ1-6 TRBV7-2 14
ASSLRDQGYNEQF NA TRBJ2-1 TRBV11-3 13
ASSFTAVNGYT NA TRBJ1-2 TRBV27 11
ASSAGTVLLSGANVLT NA TRBJ2-6 TRBV6-1 16
ASSQSVNEQF NA TRBJ2-1 TRBV4-2 10
ATSRDIGGAEAF NA TRBJ1-1 TRBV15 12
ASSLGARQQY NA TRBJ2-7 TRBV5-6 10
ASSEGQVWGNTEAF NA TRBJ1-1 TRBV28 14
ATLAGGIYEQY NA TRBJ2-7 TRBV10-3 11
ASSRVQGEAGELF NA TRBJ2-2 TRBV11-3 13
ASSEGQGNAEKLF few TRBJ1-4 TRBV6-1 13
ASSSRSTGYYGYT NA TRBJ1-2 TRBV5-4 13